The clone carrying this T cell receptor beta chain was counted a few times. The antigen remains unidentified. The germline CDR1 and CDR2 sequences are SGHKS and YYEKEE (reference sequence). The CDR3 is made up of 14 amino acids. The V end lost 0 bases, the J end lost 1 base, and 7 bases lay between the germline ends. The sample belongs to a study of blood T cells in healthy people across ages. Findings and limits, study-wide: As age increased, TCR beta diversity per million T cells fell in a roughly linear fashion.

Sample-barcoded 5' priming and a J-beta primer mix drove a second PCR of roughly 6 to 12 cycles. Via MiXCR, TCRdb re-called the 5' RACE reads, giving one row per CDR3 protein. This repertoire shows about 1.6 million distinct CDR3 sequences, almost 35% found once; its top ten account for about 11%. The authors drew 8 to 10 milliliters of peripheral blood from each donor. This TCR came from a woman aged 25 to 45 in good health. The sequencing input was blood. The genes are TRBV5-5 and TRBJ1-1; no clear D gene. Here the CDR3 reads CASSLAYRNTEAFF. Written as DNA, the CDR3 is TGTGCCAGCAGCTTGGCCTATAGGAACACTGAAGCTTTCTTT. The variable domain in full, with the rest retrieved from reference TRBV5-5 and TRBJ1-1, is DAGVTQSPTHLIKTRGQQVTLRCSPISGHKSVSWYQQVLGQGPQFIFQYYEKEERGRGNFPDRFSARQFPNYSSELNVNALLLGDSALYLCASSLAYRNTEAFFGQGTRLTVV.